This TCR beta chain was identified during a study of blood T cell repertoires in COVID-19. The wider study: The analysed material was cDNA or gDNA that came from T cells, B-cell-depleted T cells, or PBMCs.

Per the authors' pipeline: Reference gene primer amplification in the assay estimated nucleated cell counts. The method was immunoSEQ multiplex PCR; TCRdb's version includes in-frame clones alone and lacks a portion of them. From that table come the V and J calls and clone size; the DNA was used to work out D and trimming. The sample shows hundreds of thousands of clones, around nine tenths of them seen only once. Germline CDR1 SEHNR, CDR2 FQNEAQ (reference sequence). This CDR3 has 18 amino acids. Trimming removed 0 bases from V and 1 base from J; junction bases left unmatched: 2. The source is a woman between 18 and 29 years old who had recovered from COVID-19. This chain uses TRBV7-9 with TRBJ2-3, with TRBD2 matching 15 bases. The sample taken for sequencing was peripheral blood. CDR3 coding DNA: TGTGCCAGCAGCTTAGCGGGGACTAGCGGGAGGCGCACAGATACGCAGTATTTT. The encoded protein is CASSLAGTSGRRTDTQYF.